The T cell receptor (beta chain) under discussion was sequenced for a study of radiotherapy plus CTLA-4 blockade in lung cancer. Study-wide context: The study recorded objective responses in less than 20% of patients and disease control in 31%. Study findings and constraints: Reports identified early blood T cell clone dynamics, with interferon-beta, as the best response predictor. In blood, TCR clones derived from the tumor expanded after radiotherapy plus ipilimumab.

Assay: immunoSEQ multiplex PCR; the TCRdb copy retains only in-frame clones and omits some. This sample carries about 80,000 clones, approximately 84% of them seen once, and the ten largest clones take approximately 0.8%. Each patient with chemo-refractory metastatic non-small-cell lung cancer was treated with focal radiation plus CTLA-4 blockade using ipilimumab. As regards this clone: Antigen unknown.

Germline V CDR1 and CDR2: SGHRS, YFSETQ. Trimming cost V 10 bases and J 2 bases; bases outside gene matches: 7. The CDR3 loop spans 14 amino acids. The sample consisted of peripheral blood, taken from a patient treated with radiotherapy plus ipilimumab. This rearrangement joins TRBV5-1 to TRBJ2-1; 9 nucleotides align to TRBD1. The clonotype comes from a human donor with non-small cell lung cancer who had stable disease on radiotherapy plus ipilimumab. CDR3 protein: CASQGDRAYNEQFF. The DNA for the CDR3 is TGCGCCTCCCAAGGGGACAGGGCCTACAATGAGCAGTTCTTC.